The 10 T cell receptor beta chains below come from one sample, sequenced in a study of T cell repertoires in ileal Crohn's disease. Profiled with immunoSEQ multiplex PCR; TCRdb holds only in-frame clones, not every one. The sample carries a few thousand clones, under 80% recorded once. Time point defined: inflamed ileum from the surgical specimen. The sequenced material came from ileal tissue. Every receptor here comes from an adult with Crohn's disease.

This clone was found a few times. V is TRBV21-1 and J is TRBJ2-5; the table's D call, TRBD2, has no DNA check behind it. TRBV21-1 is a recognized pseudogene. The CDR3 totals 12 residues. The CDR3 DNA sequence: TGTGCCAGCAGCAAAGGGCGGGAGACCCAGTACTTC. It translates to CASSKGRETQYF.

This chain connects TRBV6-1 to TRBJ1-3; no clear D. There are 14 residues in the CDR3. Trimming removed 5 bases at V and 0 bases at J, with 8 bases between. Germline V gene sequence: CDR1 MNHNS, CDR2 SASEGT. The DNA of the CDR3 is TGTGCCAGCAGTTCGGGAGGCTCTGGAAACACCATATATTTT. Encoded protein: CASSSGGSGNTIYF.

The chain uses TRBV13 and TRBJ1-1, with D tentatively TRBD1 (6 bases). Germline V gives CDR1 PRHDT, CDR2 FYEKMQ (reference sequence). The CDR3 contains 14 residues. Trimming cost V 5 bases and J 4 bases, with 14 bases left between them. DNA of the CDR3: TGTGCCAGCAGCCCGAGGGGGGTTGGCACTGAAGCTTTCTTT. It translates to CASSPRGVGTEAFF.

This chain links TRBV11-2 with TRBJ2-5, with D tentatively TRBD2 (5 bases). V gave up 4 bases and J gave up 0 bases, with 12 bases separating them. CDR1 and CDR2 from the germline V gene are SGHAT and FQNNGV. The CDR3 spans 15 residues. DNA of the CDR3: TGTGCCAGCAGCTCACGGGGAGCCTACCAAGAGACCCAGTACTTC. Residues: CASSSRGAYQETQYF. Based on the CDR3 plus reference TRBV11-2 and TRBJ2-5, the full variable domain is EAGVAQSPRYKIIEKRQSVAFWCNPISGHATLYWYQQILGQGPKLLIQFQNNGVVDDSQLPKDRFSAERLKGVDSTLKIQPAKLEDSAVYLCASSSRGAYQETQYFGPGTRLLVL.

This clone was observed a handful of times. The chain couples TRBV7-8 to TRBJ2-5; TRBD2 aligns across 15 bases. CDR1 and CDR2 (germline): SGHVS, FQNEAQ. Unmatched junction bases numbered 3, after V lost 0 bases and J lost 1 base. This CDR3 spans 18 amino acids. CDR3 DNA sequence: TGTGCCAGCAGCTTAGCCGGGACTAGCGGGGGGCGCCAAGAGACCCAGTACTTC. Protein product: CASSLAGTSGGRQETQYF.

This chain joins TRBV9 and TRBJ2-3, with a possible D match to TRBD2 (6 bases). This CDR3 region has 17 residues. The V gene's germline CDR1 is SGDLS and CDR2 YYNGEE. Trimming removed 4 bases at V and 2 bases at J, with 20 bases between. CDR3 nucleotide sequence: TGTGCCAGCAGCCCATACATGGGGACTCAGGTCACAGATACGCAGTATTTT. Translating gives CASSPYMGTQVTDTQYF.

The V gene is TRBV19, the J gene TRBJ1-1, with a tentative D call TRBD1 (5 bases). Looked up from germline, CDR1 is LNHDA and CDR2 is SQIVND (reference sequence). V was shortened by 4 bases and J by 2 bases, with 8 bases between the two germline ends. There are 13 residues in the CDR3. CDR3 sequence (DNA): TGTGCCAGTAGTAGGGGCACAAACACTGAAGCTTTCTTT. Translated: CASSRGTNTEAFF.

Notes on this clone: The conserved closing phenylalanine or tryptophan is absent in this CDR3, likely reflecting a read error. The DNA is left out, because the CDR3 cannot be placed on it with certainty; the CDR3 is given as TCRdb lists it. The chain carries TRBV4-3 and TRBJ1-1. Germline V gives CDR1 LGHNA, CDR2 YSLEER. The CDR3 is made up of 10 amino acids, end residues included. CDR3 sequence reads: CASSPLGGLV.

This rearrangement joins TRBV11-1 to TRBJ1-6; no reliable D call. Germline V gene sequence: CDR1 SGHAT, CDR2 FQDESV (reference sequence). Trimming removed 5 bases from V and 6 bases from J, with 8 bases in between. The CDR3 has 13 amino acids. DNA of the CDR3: TGTGCCAGCAGCCCAGGCCGTAATTCACCCCTCCACTTT. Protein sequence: CASSPGRNSPLHF.

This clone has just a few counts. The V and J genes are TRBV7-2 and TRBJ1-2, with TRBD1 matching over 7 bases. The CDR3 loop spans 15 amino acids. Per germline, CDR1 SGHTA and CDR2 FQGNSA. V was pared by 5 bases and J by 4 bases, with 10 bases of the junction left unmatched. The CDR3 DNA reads TGTGCCAGCAGCCCAGGCTCAGGGGGTTTCTATGGCTACACCTTC. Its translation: CASSPGSGGFYGYTF.